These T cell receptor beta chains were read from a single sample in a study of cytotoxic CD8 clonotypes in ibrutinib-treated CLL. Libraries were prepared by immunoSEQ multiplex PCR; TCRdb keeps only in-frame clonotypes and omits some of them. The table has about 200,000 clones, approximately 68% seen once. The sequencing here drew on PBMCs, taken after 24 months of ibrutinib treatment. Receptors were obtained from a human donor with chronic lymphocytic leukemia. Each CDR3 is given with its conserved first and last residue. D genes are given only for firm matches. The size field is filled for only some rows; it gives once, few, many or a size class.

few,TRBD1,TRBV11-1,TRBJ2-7,TGTGCCAGCAGCTTAGGGGACAGGGGGACCGAGCAGTACTTC,CASSLGDRGTEQYF
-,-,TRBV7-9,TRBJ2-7,TGTGCCAGCAGCTTACGCAGCTACGAGCAGTACTTC,CASSLRSYEQYF
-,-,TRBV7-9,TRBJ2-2,TGTGCCAGCAGGGTCGTCGGGGAGCTGTTTTTT,CASRVVGELFF
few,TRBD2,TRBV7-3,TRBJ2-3,TGTGCCAGCAGCGGACTAGCGGGAGACCCAAATACGCAGTATTTT,CASSGLAGDPNTQYF
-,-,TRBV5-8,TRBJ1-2,TGTGCCAGCAGCCTTCGGGGACCCTATGGCTACACCTTC,CASSLRGPYGYTF
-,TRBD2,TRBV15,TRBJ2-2,TGTGCCACCAGCAGAGATCCTAGCGGGGCATCCGCGAACACCGGGGAGCTGTTTTTT,CATSRDPSGASANTGELFF
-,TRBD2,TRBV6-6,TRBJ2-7,TGTGCCAGCAGTTACTCGACTAGCGGGAGTTACGAGCAGTACTTC,CASSYSTSGSYEQYF
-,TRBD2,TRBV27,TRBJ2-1,TGTGCCAGCAGTTTAAAAGATTCGACTAGCGGATACAATGAGCAGTTCTTC,CASSLKDSTSGYNEQFF
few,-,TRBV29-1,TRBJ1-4,TGCAGCGTTGAGGGAGCAGGGAATGAAAAACTGTTTTTT,CSVEGAGNEKLFF
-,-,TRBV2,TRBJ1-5,TGTGCCAGCAGTACACAGGGTAGCGAGCAGCCCCAGCATTTT,CASSTQGSEQPQHF
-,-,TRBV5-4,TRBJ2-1,TGTGCCATAACCGGACAGAATATATACAATGAGCAGTTCTTC,CAITGQNIYNEQFF
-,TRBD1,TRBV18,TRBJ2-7,TGTGCCAGCTCATCCAGGGGGAATAGTGAGCAGTACTTC,CASSSRGNSEQYF
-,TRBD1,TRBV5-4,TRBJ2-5,TGTGCCAGCAGCCCGGGGGGACAGGGAAAAGAGACCCAGTACTTC,CASSPGGQGKETQYF
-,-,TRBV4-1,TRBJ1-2,TGCGCCAGCAGCCAATCGACCACCGAGGTATATGGCTACACCTTC,CASSQSTTEVYGYTF
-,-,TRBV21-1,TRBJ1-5,TGTGCCAGCGCAGGACAGGGCGATCAGCCCCAGCATTTT,CASAGQGDQPQHF
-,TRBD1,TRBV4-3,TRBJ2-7,TGCGCCAGCAGCCAAGAGGGGACAGGGGCCTACGAGCAGTACTTC,CASSQEGTGAYEQYF
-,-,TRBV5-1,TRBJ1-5,TGCGCCAGCAGCTTGGCGGGGTCCGATCAGCCCCAGCATTTT,CASSLAGSDQPQHF
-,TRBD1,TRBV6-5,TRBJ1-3,TGTGCCAGCAGTTACGACAGGGTCCCATCTGGAAACACCATATATTTT,CASSYDRVPSGNTIYF
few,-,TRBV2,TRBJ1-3,TGTGCCAGCAGTCTACGGGACACGAGCTCTGGAAACACCATATATTTT,CASSLRDTSSGNTIYF
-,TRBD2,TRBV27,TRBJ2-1,TGTGCCAGCAGTGCCGGGACTACCCCCCATGGGGATGAGCAGTTCTTC,CASSAGTTPHGDEQFF
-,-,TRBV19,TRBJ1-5,TGTGCCAGTGGCTCGCGAAATCAGCCCCAGCATTTT,CASGSRNQPQHF
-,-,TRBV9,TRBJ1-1,TGTGCCAGCAGCGTAATAGGACCCCCGGACACTGAAGCTTTCTTT,CASSVIGPPDTEAFF
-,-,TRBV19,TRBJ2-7,TGTGCCAGTAGTATAGTCCCTTCGGGGTCGGTCGAGCAGTACTTC,CASSIVPSGSVEQYF
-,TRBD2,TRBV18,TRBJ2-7,TGTGCCAGCTCACCATTTTTGGTTGGCGGGAGTGGGAAGCAGTACTTC,CASSPFLVGGSGKQYF
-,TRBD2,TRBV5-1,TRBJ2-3,TGCGCCAGCAGCTTGATCGGGAGGTCTAGCACAGATACGCAGTATTTT,CASSLIGRSSTDTQYF
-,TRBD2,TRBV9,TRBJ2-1,TGTGCCAGCAGCGTAGCTAGCGGAAAATACAATGAGCAGTTCTTC,CASSVASGKYNEQFF
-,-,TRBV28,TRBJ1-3,TGTGCCAGCAGTAGGGGATCTGGAAACACCATATATTTT,CASSRGSGNTIYF
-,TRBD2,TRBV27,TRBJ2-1,TGTGCCAGCAGTTTATCGAGGGTAGCGGGCGGCAATGAGCAGTTCTTC,CASSLSRVAGGNEQFF
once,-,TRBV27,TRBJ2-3,TGTGCCAGCAGTTTGGCTTCGCCCACAGATACGCAGTATTTT,CASSLASPTDTQYF
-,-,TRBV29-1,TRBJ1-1,TGCAGCGTTGAACGGGGCAGGGTAAACACTGAAGCTTTCTTT,CSVERGRVNTEAFF
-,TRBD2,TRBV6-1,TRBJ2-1,TGTGCCAGCACCCTATCCTGGGGAGGGTACAATGAGCAGTTCTTC,CASTLSWGGYNEQFF
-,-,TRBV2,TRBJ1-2,TGTGCCAGCGGAAGACTCAGGGGCGGCTATGGCTACACCTTC,CASGRLRGGYGYTF
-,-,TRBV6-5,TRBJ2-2,TGTGCCAGCAGTTACCTTGGACCTCTCGCCCGGGAGCTGTTTTTT,CASSYLGPLARELFF
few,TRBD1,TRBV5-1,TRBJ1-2,TGCGCCAGCAGCTCTACACAGGGGAACTATGGCTACACCTTC,CASSSTQGNYGYTF
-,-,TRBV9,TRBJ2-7,TGTGCCAGCAGCGCGGGAATTCAGGGGGGCTACGAGCAGTACTTC,CASSAGIQGGYEQYF
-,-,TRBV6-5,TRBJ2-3,TGTGCCGGCAGTTACTCAGGGATAACAGATACGCAGTATTTT,CAGSYSGITDTQYF
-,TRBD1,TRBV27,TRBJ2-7,TGTGCCAGCAGTAGACAGGGGCTCTACGAGCAGTACTTC,CASSRQGLYEQYF
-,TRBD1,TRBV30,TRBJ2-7,TGTGCCGCAGGGGGCCCGTACGAGCAGTACTTC,CAAGGPYEQYF
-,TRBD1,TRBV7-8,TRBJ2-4,TGTGCCAGCAGCGTAGGGGGCGTCAAAAACATTCAGTACTTC,CASSVGGVKNIQYF
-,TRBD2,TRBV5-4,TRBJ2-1,TGTGCCAGCAGCTTGCTAGCGGGAGCGAAATACAATGAGCAGTTCTTC,CASSLLAGAKYNEQFF
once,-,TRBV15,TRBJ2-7,TGTGCCACCAGCAGAGCTAATCGGGGACCTCTGGGCGAGCAGTACTTC,CATSRANRGPLGEQYF
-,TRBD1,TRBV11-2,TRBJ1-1,TGTGCCAGCAGCTCCCAGACAGGGTTGAACACTGAAGCTTTCTTT,CASSSQTGLNTEAFF
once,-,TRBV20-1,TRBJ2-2,TGCAGTGCCGAGGGGTCCGGGGAGCTGTTTTTT,CSAEGSGELFF
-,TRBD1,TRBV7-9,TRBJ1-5,TGTGCCAGCAGCCCCGGGACAGGGAGTCAGCCCCAGCATTTT,CASSPGTGSQPQHF
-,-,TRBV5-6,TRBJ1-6,TGTGCCAGCAGCTTAGTACATTCACCCCTCCACTTT,CASSLVHSPLHF
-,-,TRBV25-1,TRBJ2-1,TGTGCCAGCAGTGAACAATTCACCGCTATTGGTCATGAGCAGTTCTTC,CASSEQFTAIGHEQFF
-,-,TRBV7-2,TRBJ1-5,TGTGCCAGCAGCTTAGAGGGCCTAAACGGACAGCCCCAGCATTTT,CASSLEGLNGQPQHF
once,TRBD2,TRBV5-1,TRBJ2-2,TGCGCCAGCAGCCAAATAGCGGGAGTGAACACCGGGGAGCTGTTTTTT,CASSQIAGVNTGELFF